This TCR beta chain was obtained from a study of T cells in Graves' hyperthyroidism and ophthalmopathy. Study results and limitations: Ophthalmopathy stood apart from stable hyperthyroidism in a 13 V-J model. Among clonotypes expanded in thyroid above 0.001, most were also found in blood.

Ten or more counts support this clonotype. Its specificity is unknown. There are 17 residues in the CDR3. The germline V and J ends were trimmed by 6 bases and 2 bases, with 22 bases remaining between them. Regions amplified from RNA transcripts were the TCR beta CDR3 regions. During a first-round RT-PCR of the TCR CDR3, the HTBI primer set was used. In TCRdb, the multiplex PCR reads were re-called with MiXCR into one record per CDR3 protein. The data hold under 350,000 distinct CDR3 sequences, with around 23% observed a single time. With a duration under 2 months, the hyperthyroidism was newly diagnosed in patients aged 18 to 65.

The sequence was obtained from a woman between 50 and 59 years old with Graves' hyperthyroidism. Sequencing input: blood. V is TRBV12-3 or TRBV12-4 and J is TRBJ1-1, with D tentatively TRBD1 (6 bases). The CDR3 nucleotides are TGTGCCAGCAGGCATCCTACAGGGATGGGAAGAAACACTGAAGCTTTCTTT. This encodes CASRHPTGMGRNTEAFF.